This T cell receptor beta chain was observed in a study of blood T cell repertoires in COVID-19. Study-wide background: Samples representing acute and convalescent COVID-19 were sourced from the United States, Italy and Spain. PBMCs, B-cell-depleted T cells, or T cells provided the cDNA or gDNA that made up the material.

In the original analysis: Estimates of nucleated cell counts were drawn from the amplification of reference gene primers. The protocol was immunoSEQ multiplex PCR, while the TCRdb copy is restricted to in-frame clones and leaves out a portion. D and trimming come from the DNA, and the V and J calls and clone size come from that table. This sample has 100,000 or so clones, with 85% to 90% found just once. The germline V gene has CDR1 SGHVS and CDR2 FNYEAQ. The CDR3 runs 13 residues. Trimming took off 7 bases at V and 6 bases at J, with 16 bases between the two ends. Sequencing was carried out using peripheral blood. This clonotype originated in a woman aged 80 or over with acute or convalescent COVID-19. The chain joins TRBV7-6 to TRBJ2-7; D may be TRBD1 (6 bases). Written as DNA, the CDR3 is TGTGCCAGCAAGAGCCCCGGGACACCCGAGCAGTACTTC. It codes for CASKSPGTPEQYF.